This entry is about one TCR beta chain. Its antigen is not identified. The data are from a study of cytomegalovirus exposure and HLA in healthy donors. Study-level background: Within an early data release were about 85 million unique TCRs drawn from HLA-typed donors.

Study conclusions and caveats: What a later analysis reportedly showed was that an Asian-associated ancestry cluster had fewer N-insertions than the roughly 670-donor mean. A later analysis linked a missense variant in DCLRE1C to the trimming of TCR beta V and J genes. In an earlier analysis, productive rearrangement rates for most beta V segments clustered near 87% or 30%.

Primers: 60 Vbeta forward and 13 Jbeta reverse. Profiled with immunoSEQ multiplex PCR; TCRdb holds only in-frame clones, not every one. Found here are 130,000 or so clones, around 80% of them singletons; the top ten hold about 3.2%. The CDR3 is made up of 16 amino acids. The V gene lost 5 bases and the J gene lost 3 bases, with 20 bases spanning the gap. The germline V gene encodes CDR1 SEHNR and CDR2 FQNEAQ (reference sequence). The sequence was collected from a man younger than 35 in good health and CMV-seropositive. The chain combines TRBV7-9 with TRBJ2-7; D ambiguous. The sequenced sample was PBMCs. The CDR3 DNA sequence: TGTGCCAGCAGCGCCATCCATCCAGGCCAAGACTACGAGCAGTACTTC. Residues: CASSAIHPGQDYEQYF. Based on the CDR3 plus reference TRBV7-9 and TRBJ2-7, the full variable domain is DTGVSQNPRHKITKRGQNVTFRCDPISEHNRLYWYRQTLGQGPEFLTYFQNEAQLEKSRLLSDRFSAERPKGSFSTLEIQRTEQGDSAMYLCASSAIHPGQDYEQYFGPGTRLTVT.